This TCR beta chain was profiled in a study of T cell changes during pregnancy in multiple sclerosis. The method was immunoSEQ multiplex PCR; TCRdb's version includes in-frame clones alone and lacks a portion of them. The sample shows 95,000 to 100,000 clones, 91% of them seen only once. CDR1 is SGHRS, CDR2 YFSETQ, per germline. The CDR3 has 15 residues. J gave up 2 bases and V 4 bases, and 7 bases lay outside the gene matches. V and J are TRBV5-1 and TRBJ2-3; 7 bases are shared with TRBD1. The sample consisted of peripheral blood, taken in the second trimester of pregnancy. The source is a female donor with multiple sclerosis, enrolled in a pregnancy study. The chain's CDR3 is CASSGRDSYTDTQYF. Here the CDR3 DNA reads TGCGCCAGCAGCGGAAGGGACAGCTACACAGATACGCAGTATTTT.